This T cell receptor (beta chain) came from a study of T cell clonotyping in hematopoietic cell transplantation. Germline-derived CDR1 and CDR2 are SQVTM and ANQGSEA. The CDR3 totals 13 residues. Trimming cost V 4 bases and J 1 base, with 10 bases left between them. Sequencing used immunoSEQ multiplex PCR; TCRdb keeps in-frame clones, though not all of them. This table holds nearly 70,000 clones, 85% to 95% found once. Sequenced input: peripheral blood mononuclear cells. The sequence was obtained from a man between 50 and 59 years old in good health. Some clones in this sample may be carry-over from other donors' samples. The chain links TRBV29-1 to TRBJ1-1; D unclear. The CDR3 protein is CSVAVIQNTEAFF. Here the CDR3 DNA reads TGCAGCGTTGCAGTAATTCAGAACACTGAAGCTTTCTTT.